The rows below give T cell receptor beta chains drawn from one sample of a study of vaccination and CD4 T cells after COVID-19. TCRdb passed the PCR reads through MiXCR, listing each CDR3 protein once. Among 15,000 to 20,000 distinct CDR3 sequences listed, under 80% were seen once. These TCRs' antigens remain unknown. Sequenced sample: CD4+ T cells from blood, cultured in vitro. Source of these receptors: a human donor who had recovered from COVID-19. Each CDR3 is given with its conserved first and last residue. Fields, in order: D gene, CDR3 length, J gene, clone size, V gene, CDR3 DNA, CDR3 protein. D genes are given only for firm matches. A clone size is listed for some rows: how often the clone was seen (once, few, many), or a class if it is expanded.

D gene: TRBD1; CDR3 length: 15; J gene: TRBJ2-2; clone size: once; V gene: TRBV14; CDR3 DNA: TGTGCCAGCAGCCCCCGGACAGGGAGGACCGGGGAGCTGTTTTTT; CDR3 protein: CASSPRTGRTGELFF
D gene: -; CDR3 length: 14; J gene: TRBJ1-1; clone size: -; V gene: TRBV10-3; CDR3 DNA: TGTGCCATCAGTGGCCGGGAGACGGGCACTGAAGCTTTCTTT; CDR3 protein: CAISGRETGTEAFF
D gene: -; CDR3 length: 13; J gene: TRBJ1-2; clone size: -; V gene: TRBV24-1; CDR3 DNA: TGTGCCACCAGTGATGGGAGGGCCGGGAGCTACACCTTC; CDR3 protein: CATSDGRAGSYTF
D gene: -; CDR3 length: 13; J gene: TRBJ1-6; clone size: -; V gene: TRBV27; CDR3 DNA: TGTGCCAGCAGCCGTCCCCTAGGGTCACCCCTCCACTTT; CDR3 protein: CASSRPLGSPLHF
D gene: -; CDR3 length: 11; J gene: TRBJ2-2; clone size: once; V gene: TRBV30; CDR3 DNA: TGTGCCTGGAGTGTAGCCGGGGAGCTGTTTTTT; CDR3 protein: CAWSVAGELFF
D gene: -; CDR3 length: 13; J gene: TRBJ1-2; clone size: -; V gene: TRBV27; CDR3 DNA: TGTGCCAGCAGTTCGGCAGATAACTATGGCTACACCTTC; CDR3 protein: CASSSADNYGYTF
D gene: TRBD1; CDR3 length: 13; J gene: TRBJ2-1; clone size: -; V gene: TRBV27; CDR3 DNA: TGTGCCAGCAGTTTCGACAGGGGGCGAAGGCAGTTCTTC; CDR3 protein: CASSFDRGRRQFF
D gene: -; CDR3 length: 13; J gene: TRBJ1-2; clone size: few; V gene: TRBV20-1; CDR3 DNA: TGCAGTGCTAGTGCGGGAACAGGCTATGGCTACACCTTC; CDR3 protein: CSASAGTGYGYTF
D gene: TRBD1; CDR3 length: 16; J gene: TRBJ2-6; clone size: -; V gene: TRBV11-3; CDR3 DNA: TGTGCCAGCCGCCGGGACAGGGGGCCTGGGGCCAACGTCCTGACTTTC; CDR3 protein: CASRRDRGPGANVLTF
D gene: -; CDR3 length: 13; J gene: TRBJ1-2; clone size: -; V gene: TRBV20-1; CDR3 DNA: TGCAGTGCTAGAGATGAGGGTACATATGGCTACACCTTC; CDR3 protein: CSARDEGTYGYTF
D gene: -; CDR3 length: 13; J gene: TRBJ1-1; clone size: few; V gene: TRBV6-1; CDR3 DNA: TGTGCCAGCAGAGGGACGGTTGACACTGAAGCTTTCTTT; CDR3 protein: CASRGTVDTEAFF
D gene: -; CDR3 length: 14; J gene: TRBJ2-1; clone size: few; V gene: TRBV5-1; CDR3 DNA: TGCGCCAGCAAGGTGCTAGCAGAAGACAATGAGCAGTTCTTC; CDR3 protein: CASKVLAEDNEQFF
D gene: -; CDR3 length: 16; J gene: TRBJ2-7; clone size: -; V gene: TRBV27; CDR3 DNA: TGTGCCAGCAGTCATTACGCACTCAGGCGGGGTTACGAGCAGTACTTC; CDR3 protein: CASSHYALRRGYEQYF
D gene: -; CDR3 length: 14; J gene: TRBJ2-7; clone size: -; V gene: TRBV28; CDR3 DNA: TGTGCCAGCAGCCTAGTGGGGGGCAGGGACGAGCAGTACTTC; CDR3 protein: CASSLVGGRDEQYF
D gene: TRBD1; CDR3 length: 16; J gene: TRBJ2-7; clone size: -; V gene: TRBV15; CDR3 DNA: TGTGCCACCAGCAGTGCCCTGGGACAGGTCTCCTACGAGCAGTACTTC; CDR3 protein: CATSSALGQVSYEQYF
D gene: -; CDR3 length: 17; J gene: TRBJ2-2; clone size: few; V gene: TRBV7-6; CDR3 DNA: TGTGCCAGCAGCTTAGTAACGGGGCGCCCGAACACCGGGGAGCTGTTTTTT; CDR3 protein: CASSLVTGRPNTGELFF